The 5 T cell receptor beta chains listed next were all sequenced from one sample in a study of shared clonotypes between healthy human individuals. Profiling relied on immunoSEQ multiplex PCR, and the TCRdb table lists in-frame clones only, not all of them. The sample lists more than 1.2 million clones, approximately 98.5% occurring once. The sequenced material came from naive CD4+ T cells sorted from blood. Subset here: CD45RA+ positively selected. These receptors originate from a man aged 25 to 40 in good health.

Written as DNA, the CDR3 is TGCGCCAGCAGTGAGTCCCGGGTTTCCGCCGTCACGCAGTATTTT. Its translation: CASSESRVSAVTQYF. This rearrangement joins TRBV10-1 to TRBJ2-3; D not certain. The CDR3 has 15 amino acids. CDR1 is WNHNN, CDR2 SYGVQD, per germline (reference sequence). The germline V and J ends were trimmed by 0 bases and 9 bases, with 16 bases remaining between them.

This sequence joins TRBV29-1 and TRBJ2-7, with D unresolved. The CDR3 is 13 residues long. V shed 0 bases and J shed 2 bases, with 8 bases lying between them. CDR1 is SQVTM, CDR2 ANQGSEA, per germline. DNA of the CDR3: TGCAGCGTTGAAGACATTGGGGCCTACGAGCAGTACTTC. As protein: CSVEDIGAYEQYF.

The J gene is TRBJ2-5, the V gene TRBV18, with D tentatively TRBD2 (6 bases). From germline, CDR1 is KGHSH and CDR2 LQKENI. The V end was cut by 3 bases, the J end by 2 bases, with 13 bases between. This CDR3 has 15 amino acids. The CDR3 is CASSPTGLSQETQYF. DNA of the CDR3: TGTGCCAGCTCACCTACTGGACTATCGCAAGAGACCCAGTACTTC.

This clone was recorded once. V usage is TRBV5-4 and J usage is TRBJ1-4; possible D gene TRBD1, 6 bases. V lost 4 bases, J lost 7 bases, and 11 bases lay in between. The CDR3 length is 13 residues. The germline CDR1 and CDR2 sequences are SGHNT and YYREEE (reference sequence). The CDR3 is CASSTGLGEKLFF. CDR3 bases: TGTGCCAGCAGCACAGGGCTAGGTGAAAAACTGTTTTTT. Combining the CDR3 with reference TRBV5-4 and TRBJ1-4 gives the whole variable domain ETGVTQSPTHLIKTRGQQVTLRCSSQSGHNTVSWYQQALGQGPQFIFQYYREEENGRGNFPPRFSGLQFPNYSSELNVNALELDDSALYLCASSTGLGEKLFFGSGTQLSVL.

CDR3 protein: CASSPLAGITGELFF. In DNA form, the CDR3 reads TGTGCCAGCAGCCCACTAGCGGGAATCACCGGGGAGCTGTTTTTT. V usage is TRBV4-2 and J usage is TRBJ2-2; 10 bases are shared with TRBD2. The germline V gene has CDR1 LGHNA and CDR2 YNFKEQ. With V trimmed by 4 bases and J by 4 bases, 3 bases remained unmatched. The CDR3 spans 15 residues.